Listed below are T cell receptor beta chains from one sample, sequenced in a study of cytomegalovirus exposure and HLA in healthy donors. Repertoires were generated with immunoSEQ multiplex PCR, while TCRdb's copy carries only in-frame clones and drops some. The sample lists under 150,000 clones, 81% occurring once. The sample comprised PBMCs. The receptors were sampled from a woman under 40 in good health and CMV-seronegative. CDR3s include the opening cysteine and the closing phenylalanine or tryptophan. A D gene is named only where the DNA matches it firmly. Clone size is shown for a subset of rows, as once, few, many or a class of expanded clone.

TRBJ2-5 | TRBD1 | . | TRBV2 | TGTGCCAGCACGGGACAGGGGACTTCAGGGGAGACCCAGTACTTC | CASTGQGTSGETQYF
TRBJ2-3 | TRBD2 | . | TRBV10-1 | TGCGCCAGCAGTGACCCTGGGACTAGCGGGATGGATACGCAGTATTTT | CASSDPGTSGMDTQYF
TRBJ2-7 | . | once | TRBV10-3 | TGTGCCATCAGTGAGTCGACACTAGCCTACGAGCAGTACTTC | CAISESTLAYEQYF
TRBJ1-5 | . | few | TRBV5-5 | TGTGCCAGCAGCTTGGGGGGGGGAGGCCAGCCCCAGCATTTT | CASSLGGGGQPQHF
TRBJ1-5 | . | . | TRBV28 | TGTGCCAGCAGTTTAAGTCTCTGGGGCCGGACCGGTAGCAATCAGCCCCAGCATTTT | CASSLSLWGRTGSNQPQHF
TRBJ2-3 | . | . | TRBV19 | TGTGCCAGTAGTCCCCTGCGGGAAAAAGATACGCAGTATTTT | CASSPLREKDTQYF
TRBJ2-2 | . | once | TRBV27 | TGTGCCAGCAGTTTATCGGGCAGGGCAAACACCGGGGAGCTGTTTTTT | CASSLSGRANTGELFF
TRBJ2-5 | TRBD2 | . | TRBV6-6 | TGTGCCAGCAGTCCTTCTCAGCGGGGAATGGAGACCCAGTACTTC | CASSPSQRGMETQYF
TRBJ2-3 | . | . | TRBV28 | TGTGCCAGCAGTTTACCCATCGGTAGCACAGATACGCAGTATTTT | CASSLPIGSTDTQYF
TRBJ2-5 | . | . | TRBV21-1 | TGTGCACCTGATCAGGGGGCAGGAGAGACCCAGTACTTC | CAPDQGAGETQYF
TRBJ2-2 | . | . | TRBV19 | TGTGCCAGTATACCTAGAGGGGACATGGGGACCGGGGAGCTGTTTTTT | CASIPRGDMGTGELFF
TRBJ2-7 | TRBD2 | . | TRBV7-2 | TGTGCCAGCAGCCCGGGACTAGTCCAAACCTACGAGCAGTACTTC | CASSPGLVQTYEQYF
TRBJ1-1 | TRBD1 | . | TRBV7-2 | TGTGCCAGCAGCTCGCAGACAGGGCCGGCCACTGAAGCTTTCTTT | CASSSQTGPATEAFF
TRBJ2-1 | TRBD2 | . | TRBV11-2 | TGTGCCAGCAGCTTAGATCTGGCGGGAGGGCCTCACAATGAGCAGTTCTTC | CASSLDLAGGPHNEQFF
TRBJ2-7 | TRBD1 | . | TRBV4-1 | TGCGCCAGCAGCCATACCGGGACAGCCGACTACGAGCAGTACTTC | CASSHTGTADYEQYF
TRBJ2-7 | TRBD2 | . | TRBV7-2 | TGTGCCAGCAGCCCGCGGACTAGCGGGAGGGAGCTACACTACGAGCAGTACTTC | CASSPRTSGRELHYEQYF
TRBJ1-1 | . | . | TRBV5-4 | TGTGCCAGCAGCTTGGGACAGAGGAACACTGAAGCTTTCTTT | CASSLGQRNTEAFF
TRBJ1-1 | . | . | TRBV19 | TGTGCCAGTAGTGTAGGAGCTGAAGCTTTCTTT | CASSVGAEAFF
TRBJ1-5 | TRBD1 | . | TRBV19 | TGTGCCAGTAGTATTGGTGGGACAGGGCGGCAGCCCCAGCATTTT | CASSIGGTGRQPQHF
TRBJ1-1 | . | . | TRBV7-2 | TGTGCCAGCAAAGGACAAGGGCTGAACACTGAAGCTTTCTTT | CASKGQGLNTEAFF
TRBJ2-7 | . | . | TRBV30 | TGTGCCTGGAGTAGCGGGGACACCTACGAGCAGTACTTC | CAWSSGDTYEQYF
TRBJ1-1 | TRBD1 | few | TRBV29-1 | TGCAGCGTAAGAGGACAGGGCATTGGTTTCTTT | CSVRGQGIGFF
TRBJ2-3 | TRBD1 | . | TRBV10-3 | TGTGCCATCAGTGTGGGGGACAGGGTTCCCGATACGCAGTATTTT | CAISVGDRVPDTQYF
TRBJ2-5 | TRBD2 | . | TRBV7-2 | TGTGCCAGCAGCTCGACTAGCGGGCCGCAAGAGACCCAGTACTTC | CASSSTSGPQETQYF
TRBJ1-4 | TRBD1 | once | TRBV14 | TGTGCCAGCAGCCAAAGCAGGGGGCTTAATGAAAAACTGTTTTTT | CASSQSRGLNEKLFF
TRBJ2-2 | . | . | TRBV13 | TGTGCCAGCAGCTCTAGAGAGGCGACGTACACCGGGGAGCTGTTTTTT | CASSSREATYTGELFF
TRBJ2-7 | TRBD2 | once | TRBV10-3 | TGTGCCATCAGCAGCGGGAAAGACTCCTACGAGCAGTACTTC | CAISSGKDSYEQYF
TRBJ1-2 | . | . | TRBV19 | TGTGCCAGTTTTTCGTGGGTTTCGGGGTACTATGGCTACACCTTC | CASFSWVSGYYGYTF
TRBJ2-2 | . | . | TRBV9 | TGTGCCAGCAGCGTAGCCTTGGGCGCGAACACCGGGGAGCTGTTTTTT | CASSVALGANTGELFF
TRBJ2-3 | TRBD2 | few | TRBV10-1 | TGCGCCAGCAGTAGTAGCGGGACAGATACGCAGTATTTT | CASSSSGTDTQYF
TRBJ2-7 | TRBD2 | . | TRBV10-2 | TGCGCCAGCAGTCCGGGCGGCGGGACTAGCGGGAGCGGGGGGCCCTACGAGCAGTACTTC | CASSPGGGTSGSGGPYEQYF